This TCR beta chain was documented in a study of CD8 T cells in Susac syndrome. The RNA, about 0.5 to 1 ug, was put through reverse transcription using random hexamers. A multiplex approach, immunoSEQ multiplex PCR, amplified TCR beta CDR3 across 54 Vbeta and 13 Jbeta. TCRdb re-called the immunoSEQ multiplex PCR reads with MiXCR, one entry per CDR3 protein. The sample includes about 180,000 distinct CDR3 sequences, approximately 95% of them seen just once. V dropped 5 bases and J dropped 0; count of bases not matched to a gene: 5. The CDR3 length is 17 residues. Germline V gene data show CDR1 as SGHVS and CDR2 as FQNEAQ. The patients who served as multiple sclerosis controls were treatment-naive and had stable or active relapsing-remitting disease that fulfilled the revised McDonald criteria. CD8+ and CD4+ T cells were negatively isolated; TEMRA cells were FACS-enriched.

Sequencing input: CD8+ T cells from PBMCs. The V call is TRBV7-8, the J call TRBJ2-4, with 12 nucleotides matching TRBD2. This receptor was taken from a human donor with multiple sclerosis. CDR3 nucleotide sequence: TGTGCCAGCAGCGAACGACTAGCGGGGGTAGCCAAAAACATTCAGTACTTC. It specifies CASSERLAGVAKNIQYF.